The sample holds one count of the clone carrying this T cell receptor beta chain. The record originates from a study of technical replicates of blood from several donors. Germline V gives CDR1 SEHNR, CDR2 FQNEAQ (reference sequence). The CDR3 consists of 17 residues. With 5 bases clipped from V and 2 bases from J, the junction kept 7 bases outside the gene matches. The table came from immunoSEQ multiplex PCR; TCRdb's copy has only in-frame clones and leaves some out. The repertoire includes about 66,000 clones, 95% to 98% of them detected once, and roughly 0.26% sits in the top ten. The specimen was T cells isolated from PBMCs. This chain uses TRBV7-9 with TRBJ2-3; 13 bases fit TRBD2. The receptor was isolated from a human donor in good health. CDR3 amino acids: CASSILTSGRNTDTQYF. DNA of the CDR3: TGTGCCAGCAGCATCTTGACTAGCGGGAGGAACACAGATACGCAGTATTTT.